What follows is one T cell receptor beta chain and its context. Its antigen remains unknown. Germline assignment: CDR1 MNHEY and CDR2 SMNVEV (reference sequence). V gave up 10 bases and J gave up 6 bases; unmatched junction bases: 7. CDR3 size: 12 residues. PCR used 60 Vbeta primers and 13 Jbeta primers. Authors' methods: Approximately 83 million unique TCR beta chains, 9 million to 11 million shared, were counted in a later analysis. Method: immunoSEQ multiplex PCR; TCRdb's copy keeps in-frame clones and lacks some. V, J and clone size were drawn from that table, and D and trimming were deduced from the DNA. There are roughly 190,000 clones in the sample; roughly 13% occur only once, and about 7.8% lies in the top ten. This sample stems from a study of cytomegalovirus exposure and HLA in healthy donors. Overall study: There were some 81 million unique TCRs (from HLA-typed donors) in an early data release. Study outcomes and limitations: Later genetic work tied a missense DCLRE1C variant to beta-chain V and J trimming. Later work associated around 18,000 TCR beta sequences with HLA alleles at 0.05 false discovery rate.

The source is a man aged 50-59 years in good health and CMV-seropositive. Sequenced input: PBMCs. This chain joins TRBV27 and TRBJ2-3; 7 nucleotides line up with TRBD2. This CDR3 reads CATGGFPDTQYF. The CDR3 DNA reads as TGTGCCACCGGGGGGTTCCCTGATACGCAGTATTTT.